The 25 T cell receptor beta chains presented below share a single source sample, sequenced in a study of patients and donors after allogeneic stem cell transplantation. TCRdb analysed the RT-PCR reads with MiXCR anew, one entry per CDR3 protein. This table holds about 40,000 distinct CDR3 sequences, 25% to 40% found once. Sequencing was performed on blood, either unsorted or a sorted T cell fraction (not recorded which). The receptors here all came from a human donor who was either an allogeneic HSCT recipient or a stem cell or donor lymphocyte infusion donor (not recorded which). It is not recorded whose cells these are; they may come from a transplant donor.

The V and J genes are TRBV7-2 and TRBJ2-3, with no clear D. V gave up 4 bases and J gave up 3 bases, with 8 bases separating them. The length of the CDR3 is 13 residues. Germline V CDR1 and CDR2: SGHTA, FQGNSA. CDR3 residues: CASSYFGTDTQYF. The CDR3 nucleotides are TGTGCCAGCAGCTACTTCGGGACAGATACGCAGTATTTT.

The chain couples TRBV20-1 to TRBJ1-1, with D possibly matching TRBD1 (5 bases). Germline V gives CDR1 DFQATT, CDR2 SNEGSKA (reference sequence). The CDR3 consists of 11 residues. The CDR3, as DNA: TGCAGCGCAGGGCCGGGGACTGAAGCTTTCTTT. This translates into CSAGPGTEAFF.

This clonotype was counted many times. The CDR3 sequence is CASQGAQGNSPLHF. CDR3 nucleotide sequence: TGTGCATCACAGGGGGCGCAGGGGAATTCACCCCTCCACTTT. This sequence joins TRBV9 and TRBJ1-6; 9 bases fit TRBD1. The CDR3 is 14 residues long. Germline V gives CDR1 SGDLS, CDR2 YYNGEE.

This clonotype was picked up a small number of times. CDR3 region: CASSQLERGYTEAFF. CDR3 DNA: TGCGCCAGCAGCCAACTTGAGAGGGGCTACACTGAAGCTTTCTTT. The chain uses TRBV4-3 and TRBJ1-1; TRBD1 is a possible D gene (5 bases). Germline V gives CDR1 LGHNA, CDR2 YSLEER. CDR3 size: 15 residues. The germline V and J ends were trimmed by 2 bases and 3 bases, with 13 bases remaining between them.

This clonotype was observed a handful of times. As DNA, the CDR3 is TGTGCCACCAGTGGGACAGCTAATGAAAAACTGTTTTTT. It codes for CATSGTANEKLFF. V gene TRBV24-1 combines with J gene TRBJ1-4; possibly TRBD1 for D (6 bases). V gave up 5 bases and J gave up 3 bases, with 6 bases separating them. This CDR3 region has 13 residues. The germline V gene has CDR1 KGHDR and CDR2 SFDVKD.

There are a few counts of this clonotype. The J gene is TRBJ2-1, the V gene TRBV10-3; a possible D gene is TRBD2 (5 bases). Germline V gene lookup returns CDR1 ENHRY and CDR2 SYGVKD. CDR3 size: 16 residues. The ends were cut back, 1 base at V and 1 base at J, with 11 bases in the middle. The CDR3 loop reads CAISELRERSYNEQFF. For the CDR3, the DNA is TGTGCCATCAGTGAGTTAAGGGAGAGGTCCTACAATGAGCAGTTCTTC.

This clonotype came up many times. The chain links TRBV3-1 to TRBJ1-1; TRBD1 might be the D (6 bases). The CDR3 covers 15 residues. V dropped 0 bases and J dropped 2 bases, with 10 bases sitting between them. CDR1 is LGHDT, CDR2 YNNKEL, per germline (reference sequence). Here the CDR3 DNA reads TGTGCCAGCAGCCAAGATTTGGGGACAAACACTGAAGCTTTCTTT. Its translation: CASSQDLGTNTEAFF.

This sequence joins TRBV7-9 and TRBJ2-6, with a tentative D call TRBD1 (5 bases). The V and J ends lost 2 bases and 2 bases respectively, with 19 bases between them. Germline lookup yields CDR1 SEHNR and CDR2 FQNEAQ (reference sequence). The CDR3 is 19 amino acids. CDR3 coding DNA: TGTGCCAGCAGCTTATGGGCAGGGCCTAAGAACCCTGGGGCCAACGTCCTGACTTTC. It is translated as CASSLWAGPKNPGANVLTF.

The J gene is TRBJ1-5, the V gene TRBV20-1; no firm D call. V was clipped by 1 base and J by 5 bases, with 3 bases between them. This CDR3 has 11 residues. Germline V CDR1 and CDR2: DFQATT, SNEGSKA (reference sequence). CDR3 in amino acids: CSARVYQPQHF. CDR3 in DNA: TGCAGTGCTAGAGTGTATCAGCCCCAGCATTTT.

CDR3 region: CSVRTRRIYNEQFF. For the CDR3, the DNA is TGCAGTGTCCGGACTAGGCGGATTTACAATGAGCAGTTCTTC. V usage is TRBV20-1 and J usage is TRBJ2-1; 7 bases match TRBD2. With V trimmed by 7 bases and J by 4 bases, 10 bases remained unmatched. Germline assignment: CDR1 DFQATT and CDR2 SNEGSKA (reference sequence). The CDR3 has 14 amino acids.

This clonotype appeared a few times. Here the CDR3 DNA reads TGCGCCAGCAGCCTACGGGAAACCGGGGAGCTGTTTTTT. Its translation is CASSLRETGELFF. This chain links TRBV4-1 with TRBJ2-2, with D perhaps matching TRBD2 (5 bases). Trimming removed 4 bases at V and 5 bases at J, with 8 bases between. This CDR3 spans 13 amino acids. The V gene's germline CDR1 is MGHRA and CDR2 YSYEKL.

This chain joins TRBV7-9 and TRBJ2-1; possible D gene TRBD1, 6 bases. The CDR3 runs to 16 residues. Germline V CDR1 and CDR2: SEHNR, FQNEAQ (reference sequence). The germline V and J ends were trimmed by 5 bases and 4 bases, with 18 bases remaining between them. DNA for the CDR3: TGTGCCAGCAGCCGAACCAGGGGTGTAGTGTACAATGAGCAGTTCTTC. This codes for CASSRTRGVVYNEQFF.

The CDR3 coding sequence is TGTGCCAGCAGCTTATCCCGTCTAAGCGGGAGGGTCGATGAGCAGTTCTTC. Its protein product is CASSLSRLSGRVDEQFF. The chain has TRBV7-9 and TRBJ2-1; 10 bases are shared with TRBD2. J lost 8 bases, V lost 2 bases, and 12 bases had no gene match. Per the germline V gene, CDR1 is SEHNR and CDR2 is FQNEAQ (reference sequence). CDR3 length: 17 residues.

The chain has TRBV19 and TRBJ1-5; 7 nucleotides align to TRBD1. The CDR3 is made up of 13 amino acids. Germline lookup yields CDR1 LNHDA and CDR2 SQIVND (reference sequence). Losses at the gene ends were 6 bases for V and 2 bases for J; bases not matched to a gene: 1. The CDR3: CASSGTGNQPQHF. CDR3 coding DNA: TGTGCCAGTAGCGGGACAGGCAATCAGCCCCAGCATTTT.

With regard to this clonotype: One end of the junction fails to match germline, which may point to a read error. The CDR3 nucleotides are TGTGCCGGCAGCCCCGGGACGGAAAAAAACATTCAGTACTTC. Translating gives CAGSPGTEKNIQYF. The chain couples TRBV3-1 to TRBJ2-4; D possibly uses TRBD1 or TRBD2 (5 bases each). Germline V gene sequence: CDR1 LGHDT, CDR2 YNNKEL (reference sequence). This CDR3 region has 14 residues.

The V and J genes are TRBV7-9 and TRBJ2-1; D perhaps matches TRBD2 (6 bases). Per the germline V gene, CDR1 is SEHNR and CDR2 is FQNEAQ (reference sequence). Deletions cut 1 base from V and 8 bases from J, with 6 bases between. The CDR3 loop spans 12 amino acids. The CDR3, as DNA: TGTGCCAGCAGCTTAGGGGGGGATGAGCAGTTCTTC. This translates into CASSLGGDEQFF.

This clonotype has a handful of counts. The chain couples TRBV29-1 to TRBJ1-2; no firm D call. Germline CDR1 SQVTM, CDR2 ANQGSEA. This CDR3 is built from 12 residues. V was clipped by 8 bases and J by 11 bases, with 21 bases between them. This chain's CDR3 is CSIAGIFRKYTF. CDR3 DNA sequence: TGCAGCATTGCGGGGATTTTTCGGAAATACACCTTC.

The chain couples TRBV12-3 or TRBV12-4 to TRBJ2-7, with D possibly matching TRBD2 (6 bases). The ends were cut back, 10 bases at V and 9 bases at J, with 19 bases in the middle. The CDR3 runs 12 residues. The CDR3 is CATRDGRGSQYF. As DNA, the CDR3 is TGTGCCACCCGGGACGGGAGAGGATCGCAGTACTTC.

This clonotype was counted between two and nine times. V gene TRBV12-3 or TRBV12-4 combines with J gene TRBJ2-4; no definite D call. This CDR3 spans 13 amino acids. V was trimmed by 3 bases and J by 4 bases, leaving 7 bases between them. CDR3 sequence: CASSFRVKNIQYF. In DNA, the CDR3 is TGTGCCAGCAGTTTCCGAGTTAAAAACATTCAGTACTTC.

This clonotype has just a few counts. The V gene is TRBV28, the J gene TRBJ2-7; D gene ambiguous. V dropped 6 bases and J dropped 3 bases, with 21 bases sitting between them. The germline V gene encodes CDR1 MDHEN and CDR2 SYDVKM. This CDR3 is 16 amino acids long. CDR3 DNA sequence: TGTGCCAGCAGCGCGGTATTAACGGCAGATATCTACGAGCAGTACTTC. It is translated as CASSAVLTADIYEQYF.

This clonotype was seen a handful of times. For the CDR3, the DNA is TGTGCCAGCTCACCATATCGGGGAGGCTATGGCTACACCTTC. This translates into CASSPYRGGYGYTF. The rearrangement links TRBV18 to TRBJ1-2; D remains unclear. V dropped 2 bases and J dropped 4 bases, with 11 bases sitting between them. From germline, CDR1 is KGHSH and CDR2 LQKENI. CDR3 size: 14 residues.

The chain uses TRBV20-1 and TRBJ2-3; no firm D call. CDR1 is DFQATT and CDR2 is SNEGSKA in the germline V gene (reference sequence). The CDR3 is made up of 13 amino acids. The V end was cut by 3 bases, the J end by 2 bases, with 9 bases between. The CDR3 sequence: CSASGGDTDTQYF. Here the CDR3 DNA reads TGCAGTGCTAGTGGCGGTGACACAGATACGCAGTATTTT.

This clonotype appeared a few times. The V and J genes are TRBV20-1 and TRBJ1-4, with no clear D. The V and J ends lost 3 bases and 7 bases respectively, with 15 bases between them. Germline lookup yields CDR1 DFQATT and CDR2 SNEGSKA (reference sequence). This CDR3 is 14 amino acids long. The chain's CDR3 is CSASPFMSTEKLFF. CDR3 DNA: TGCAGTGCTAGCCCGTTTATGTCGACTGAAAAACTGTTTTTT.

CDR3 coding DNA: TGTGCCAGCGACGGCGGTAACACCGGGGAGCTGTTTTTT. Its translation: CASDGGNTGELFF. The chain uses TRBV9 and TRBJ2-2; D remains ambiguous. CDR3 size: 13 residues. Germline assignment: CDR1 SGDLS and CDR2 YYNGEE. The V and J ends lost 7 bases and 2 bases respectively, with 9 bases between them.

V gene TRBV3-1 combines with J gene TRBJ1-5; D gene uncertain. V dropped 0 bases and J dropped 3 bases, with 6 bases sitting between them. Germline values: CDR1 LGHDT, CDR2 YNNKEL (reference sequence). The CDR3 loop spans 14 amino acids. CDR3 sequence reads: CASSQEGVNQPQHF. The DNA for the CDR3 is TGTGCCAGCAGCCAAGAGGGAGTCAATCAGCCCCAGCATTTT.